The entry below describes one T cell receptor (beta chain). This clone was seen just once. It lacks a known antigen. Within one base of it there is no much larger clone, and no base qualities were kept. Genomic DNA was extracted from sorted cells for sequencing of the TCRbeta CDR3 region. TCRbeta CDR3 regions were sequenced using the immunoSEQ Assay. TCRdb stores this immuneACCESS table with in-frame sequences only. Part of the clones is absent; in the studies checked, under half of the shortfall reflects unresolved V genes, and no reason is known for the rest. The sample contains 34,000 or so clones, more than 60% of them found a single time. The ten largest clones add up to 10% to 11% of the sample. Patients with autoimmune disease history or receiving systemic immunosuppression were excluded from the trial. Peripheral blood for TCR sequencing was collected from all dose cohorts at baseline, on cycle 4 day 1, and on cycle 7 day 1. The samples were taken from a phase I, first-in-human, multicenter, open-label dose-escalation trial of ivuxolimab. Adults with locally advanced or metastatic head and neck squamous cell, hepatocellular, melanoma or renal cell carcinoma were enrolled in the trial. CD4+ and CD8+ T cells were sorted separately from peripheral blood before TCR sequencing.

The cysteine opens and the phenylalanine closes a CDR3 of 11 amino acids. Just CDR3 DNA is preserved here, 33 bases in frame from base 1. V is clipped by 3 bases and J by 7 bases, and the sequence between their germline boundaries is 7 bases long. The germline V gene specifies SGHVS as CDR1 and FNYEAQ as CDR2. The sample belongs to a study of OX40 agonist ivuxolimab in advanced cancers. Describing the broader study: Ivuxolimab was a fully human IgG2 agonistic monoclonal antibody targeting the costimulatory receptor OX40 (CD134). Intravenous ivuxolimab was administered to patients every 2 weeks at six dose levels: 0.01, 0.1, 0.3, 1.5, 3 and 10 mg/kg. The point of sequencing TCRbeta in the periphery was to test whether ivuxolimab changed TCR sequence diversity and drove clonal T-cell expansion. In the dose-escalation cohort, 70% to 85% of patients were male, and the mean age was around 60 years, with a range of roughly 20 to 79. The monotherapy dose-escalation portion (N of about 50 patients) of the phase I ivuxolimab trial is reported in the paper. Three dose-escalation patients achieved partial responses, one with hepatocellular carcinoma and two with cutaneous melanoma. Prior anti-PD-1, anti-PD-L1 or anti-CTLA-4 therapy was permitted, and 35% to 40% of dose-escalation patients had received checkpoint inhibitors. Of the approximately 54 dose-escalation patients, hepatocellular carcinoma was present in around 20, melanoma in some 15, renal cell carcinoma in 9 and head and neck cancer in 9. Overall results and qualifications from the work: Low levels of normalized T-cell clonal expansion were also seen in some patients who did not respond. Which antigens the clonally expanded peripheral T cells were specific for was not determined. Partial responders in the 0.1-3.0 mg/kg groups had among the lowest normalized peripheral clonal expansion, especially among CD8+ T cells. At doses of 0.1 to 3.0 mg/kg, clonal expansion of both CD4+ and CD8+ blood T cells was observed from baseline to week 6. After ivuxolimab, expanded clones were on average more numerous among CD8+ T cells than among CD4+ T cells.

The TCR sequence derives from an adult with an advanced solid tumor such as melanoma, head and neck, liver or kidney cancer. The receptor chain draws on TRBV7-6 and TRBJ2-7, with no reliable assignment of the D segment. This specimen was CD4+ or CD8+ T cells sorted from blood, taken in a trial of the OX40 agonist ivuxolimab. The DNA reads as follows: TGTGCCAGCAGCTTTATGGGGGAGCAGTACTTC. It is translated as CASSFMGEQYF.